The 3 T cell receptor beta chains below were found in one sample sequenced in a study of PD-L1 blockade in urothelial cancer. Profiling relied on immunoSEQ multiplex PCR, and the TCRdb table lists in-frame clones only, not all of them. The table has about 63,000 clones, under 90% seen once. Time point: pretreatment peripheral blood. The starting material was PBMCs, obtained around atezolizumab (anti-PD-L1) treatment. These receptors all come from a man between 65 and 85 years old with urothelial cancer.

This chain connects TRBV5-1 to TRBJ2-3; TRBD2 aligns across 7 bases. CDR1 and CDR2 (germline): SGHRS, YFSETQ. This CDR3 has 14 residues. Trimming took 0 bases from V and 6 from J; bases not matched to a gene: 4. DNA of the CDR3: TGCGCCAGCAGCTTGGTCGCGGGAGCCGATACGCAGTATTTT. It encodes CASSLVAGADTQYF.

The chain recombines TRBV10-3 with TRBJ2-7; D possibly corresponds to TRBD1 (6 bases). The CDR3 has 17 amino acids. Germline CDR1 ENHRY, CDR2 SYGVKD. V was trimmed by 3 bases and J by 1 base, leaving 19 bases between them. The CDR3: CAISDPAGASSSYEQYF. As DNA, the CDR3 is TGTGCCATCAGTGACCCCGCAGGGGCGAGTAGTTCCTACGAGCAGTACTTC.

This rearrangement joins TRBV7-2 to TRBJ2-1; TRBD2 might be the D (5 bases). Germline V gene lookup returns CDR1 SGHTA and CDR2 FQGNSA. Trimming cost V 3 bases and J 6 bases, with 15 bases left between them. There are 15 residues in the CDR3. CDR3 sequence reads: CASSFIVLRANEQFF. CDR3 sequence (DNA): TGTGCCAGCAGCTTCATTGTCCTGCGGGCCAATGAGCAGTTCTTC.